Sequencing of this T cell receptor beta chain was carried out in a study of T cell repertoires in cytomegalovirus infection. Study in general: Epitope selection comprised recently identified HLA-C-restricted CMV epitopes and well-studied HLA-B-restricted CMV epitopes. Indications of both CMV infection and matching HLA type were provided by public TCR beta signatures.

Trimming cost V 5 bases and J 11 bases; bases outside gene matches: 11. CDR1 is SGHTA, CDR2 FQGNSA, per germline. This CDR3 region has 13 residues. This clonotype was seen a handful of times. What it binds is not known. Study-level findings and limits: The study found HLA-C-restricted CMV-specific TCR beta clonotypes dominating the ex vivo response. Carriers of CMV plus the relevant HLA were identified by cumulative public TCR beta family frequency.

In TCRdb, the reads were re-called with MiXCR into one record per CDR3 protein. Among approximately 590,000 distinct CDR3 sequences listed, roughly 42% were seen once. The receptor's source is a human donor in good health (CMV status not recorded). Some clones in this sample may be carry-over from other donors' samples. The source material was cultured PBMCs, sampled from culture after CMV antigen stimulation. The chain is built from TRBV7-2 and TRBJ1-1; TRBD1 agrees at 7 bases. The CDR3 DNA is TGTGCCAGCAGCGCAACAGGGGAAACCGGGGCTTTCTTT. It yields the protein CASSATGETGAFF.